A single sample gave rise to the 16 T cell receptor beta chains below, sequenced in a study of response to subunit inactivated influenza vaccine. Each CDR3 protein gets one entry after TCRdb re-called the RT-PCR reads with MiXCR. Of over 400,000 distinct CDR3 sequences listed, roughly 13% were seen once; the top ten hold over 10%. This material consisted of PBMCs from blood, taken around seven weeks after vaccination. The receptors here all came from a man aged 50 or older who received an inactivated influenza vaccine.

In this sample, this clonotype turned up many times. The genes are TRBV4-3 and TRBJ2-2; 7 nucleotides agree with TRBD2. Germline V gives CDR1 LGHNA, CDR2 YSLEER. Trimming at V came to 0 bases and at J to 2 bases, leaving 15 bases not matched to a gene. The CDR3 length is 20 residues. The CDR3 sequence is CASSQDYPPAIAGNTGELFF. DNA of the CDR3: TGCGCCAGCAGCCAAGATTACCCCCCCGCGATAGCGGGTAACACCGGGGAGCTGTTTTTT.

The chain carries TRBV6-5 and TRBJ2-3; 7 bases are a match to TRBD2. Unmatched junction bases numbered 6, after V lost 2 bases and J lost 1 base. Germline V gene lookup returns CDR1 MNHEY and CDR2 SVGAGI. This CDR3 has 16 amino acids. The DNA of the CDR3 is TGTGCCAGCAGTTACGGCGGGAGCTTACGCACAGATACGCAGTATTTT. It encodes CASSYGGSLRTDTQYF.

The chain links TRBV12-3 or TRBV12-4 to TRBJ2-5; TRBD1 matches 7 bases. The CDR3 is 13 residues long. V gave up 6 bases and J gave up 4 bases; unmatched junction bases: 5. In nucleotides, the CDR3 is TGTGCCAGCAGAAAGGGACAGCGAGAGACCCAGTACTTC. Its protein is CASRKGQRETQYF.

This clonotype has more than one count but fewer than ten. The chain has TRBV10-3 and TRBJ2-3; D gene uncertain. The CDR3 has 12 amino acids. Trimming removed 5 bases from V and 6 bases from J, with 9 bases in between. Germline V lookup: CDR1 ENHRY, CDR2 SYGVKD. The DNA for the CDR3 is TGTGCCATCAGTCCGATCGCGGATACGCAGTATTTT. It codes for CAISPIADTQYF.

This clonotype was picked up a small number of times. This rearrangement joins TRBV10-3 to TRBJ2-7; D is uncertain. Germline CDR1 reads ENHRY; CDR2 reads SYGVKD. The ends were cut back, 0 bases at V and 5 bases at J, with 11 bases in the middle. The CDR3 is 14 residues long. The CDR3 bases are TGTGCCATCAGTGAGTCCTCCATTAGGAACGAGCAGTACTTC. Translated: CAISESSIRNEQYF.

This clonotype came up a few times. CDR3 nucleotides: TGCAGTGCTTCACCGGGACAGGGTTTTGAAAAACTGTTTTTT. Translating it yields CSASPGQGFEKLFF. The rearrangement uses TRBV20-1 and TRBJ1-4, with 9 positions matching TRBD1. The germline gives CDR1 DFQATT, CDR2 SNEGSKA (reference sequence). V lost 5 bases to trimming and J lost 7 bases; unmatched junction nucleotides: 8. The CDR3 is 14 residues long.

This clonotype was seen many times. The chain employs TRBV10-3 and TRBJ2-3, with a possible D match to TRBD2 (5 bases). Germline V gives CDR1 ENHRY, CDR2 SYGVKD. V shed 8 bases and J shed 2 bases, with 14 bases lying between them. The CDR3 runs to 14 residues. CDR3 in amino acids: CAIRRGSDTDTQYF. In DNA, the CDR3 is TGTGCCATCCGGCGAGGGAGCGACACAGATACGCAGTATTTT.

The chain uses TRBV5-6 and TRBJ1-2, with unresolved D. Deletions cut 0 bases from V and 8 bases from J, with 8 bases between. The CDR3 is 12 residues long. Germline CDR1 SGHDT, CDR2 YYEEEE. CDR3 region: CASSLEGSGYTF. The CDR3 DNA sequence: TGTGCCAGCAGCTTGGAAGGTTCCGGCTACACCTTC.

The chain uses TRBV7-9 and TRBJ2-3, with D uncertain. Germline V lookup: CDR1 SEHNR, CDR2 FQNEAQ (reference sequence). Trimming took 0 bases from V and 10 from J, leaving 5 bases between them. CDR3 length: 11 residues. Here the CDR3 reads CASSLAEAQYF. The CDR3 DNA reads TGTGCCAGCAGCTTAGCTGAGGCGCAGTATTTT. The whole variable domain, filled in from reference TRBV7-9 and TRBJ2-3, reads DTGVSQNPRHKITKRGQNVTFRCDPISEHNRLYWYRQTLGQGPEFLTYFQNEAQLEKSRLLSDRFSAERPKGSFSTLEIQRTEQGDSAMYLCASSLAEAQYFGPGTRLTVL.

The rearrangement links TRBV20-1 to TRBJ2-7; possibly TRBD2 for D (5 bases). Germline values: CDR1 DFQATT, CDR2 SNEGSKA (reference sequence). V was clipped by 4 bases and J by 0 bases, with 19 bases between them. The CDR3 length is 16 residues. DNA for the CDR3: TGCAGTGCTATTCTAGCTACGGCCGTCTACTCCTACGAGCAGTACTTC. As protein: CSAILATAVYSYEQYF.

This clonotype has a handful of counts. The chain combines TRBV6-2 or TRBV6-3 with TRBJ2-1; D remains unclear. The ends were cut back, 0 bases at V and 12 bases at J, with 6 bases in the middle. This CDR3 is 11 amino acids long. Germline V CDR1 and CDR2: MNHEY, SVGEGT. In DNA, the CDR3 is TGTGCCAGCAGTTACTCGATTTCGCAGTTCTTC. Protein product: CASSYSISQFF.

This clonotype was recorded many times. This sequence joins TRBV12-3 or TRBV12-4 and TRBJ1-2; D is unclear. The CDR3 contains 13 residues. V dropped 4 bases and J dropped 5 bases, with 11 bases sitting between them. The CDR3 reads CASSSGRGYGYTF. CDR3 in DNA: TGTGCCAGCAGTTCCGGTCGAGGGTATGGCTACACCTTC.

This chain's CDR3 is CASKGQGLTVNTGELFF. Here the CDR3 DNA reads TGTGCCAGCAAAGGGCAGGGGTTAACGGTGAACACCGGGGAGCTGTTTTTT. V gene TRBV2 combines with J gene TRBJ2-2; D might be TRBD1 (6 bases). The CDR3 consists of 17 residues. V lost 7 bases, J lost 1 base, and 19 bases lay in between. Looked up from germline, CDR1 is SNHLY and CDR2 is FYNNEI.

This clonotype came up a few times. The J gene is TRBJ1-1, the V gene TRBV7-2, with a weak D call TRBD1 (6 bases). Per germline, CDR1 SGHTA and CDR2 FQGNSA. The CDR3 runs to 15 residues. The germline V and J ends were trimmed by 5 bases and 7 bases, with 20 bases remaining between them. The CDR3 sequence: CASSTRFRGAGEAFF. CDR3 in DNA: TGTGCCAGCAGCACAAGATTTCGGGGGGCGGGTGAAGCTTTCTTT. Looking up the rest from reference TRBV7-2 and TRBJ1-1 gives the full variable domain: GAGVSQSPSNKVTEKGKDVELRCDPISGHTALYWYRQSLGQGLEFLIYFQGNSAPDKSGLPSDRFSAERTGGSVSTLTIQRTQQEDSAVYLCASSTRFRGAGEAFFGQGTRLTVV.

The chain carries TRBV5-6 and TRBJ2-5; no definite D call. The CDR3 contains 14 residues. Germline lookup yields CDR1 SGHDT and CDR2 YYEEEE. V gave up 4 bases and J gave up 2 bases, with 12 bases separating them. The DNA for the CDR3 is TGTGCCAGCAGCGCCATGGGTACTCAAGAGACCCAGTACTTC. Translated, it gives CASSAMGTQETQYF.

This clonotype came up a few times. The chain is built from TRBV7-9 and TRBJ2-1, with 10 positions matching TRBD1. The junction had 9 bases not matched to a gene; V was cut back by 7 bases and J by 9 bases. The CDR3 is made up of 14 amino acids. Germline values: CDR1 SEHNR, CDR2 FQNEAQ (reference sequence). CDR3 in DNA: TGTGCCAGCAATCCAAGACAGGGGGCAGGTGAGCAGTTCTTC. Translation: CASNPRQGAGEQFF. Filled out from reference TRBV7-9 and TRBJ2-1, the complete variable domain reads DTGVSQNPRHKITKRGQNVTFRCDPISEHNRLYWYRQTLGQGPEFLTYFQNEAQLEKSRLLSDRFSAERPKGSFSTLEIQRTEQGDSAMYLCASNPRQGAGEQFFGPGTRLTVL.